This is a list of T cell receptor beta chains from one sample in a study of cytomegalovirus exposure and HLA in healthy donors. TCRdb's table, derived via immunoSEQ multiplex PCR, lists solely in-frame clones and lacks some. Of some 130,000 clones in the sample, approximately 60% are singletons; the top ten hold over 1.5%. The sample consisted of PBMCs. The source is a human donor in good health. The CDR3 runs from the conserved cysteine through the conserved F or W. The D gene is left open where the match is weak. Only part of the rows carry a size: once, few, many, or a class if the clone is expanded.

-	TRBV12-5	TRBJ2-5	-	CASGYQPTAFQETQYF	TGTGCTAGTGGTTATCAACCGACAGCGTTTCAAGAGACCCAGTACTTC
-	TRBV6-1	TRBJ1-2	TRBD1	CASSEFGQGYVGYTF	TGTGCCAGCAGTGAATTCGGACAGGGCTACGTCGGCTACACCTTC
few	TRBV7-2	TRBJ2-1	TRBD1	CASSLTRGLYNEQFF	TGTGCCAGCAGCTTAACCAGGGGGCTATACAATGAGCAGTTCTTC
few	TRBV6-1	TRBJ1-5	-	CASSSDTNNQPQHF	TGTGCCAGCAGTTCCGACACAAACAATCAGCCCCAGCATTTT
-	TRBV27	TRBJ2-5	-	CASSRSPGRETQYF	TGTGCCAGCAGCCGATCGCCAGGGCGAGAGACCCAGTACTTC
-	TRBV28	TRBJ1-2	-	CASKRPVNYGYTF	TGTGCCAGCAAACGTCCAGTTAACTATGGCTACACCTTC
once	TRBV11-2	TRBJ2-3	TRBD1	CASSLRTGITDTQYF	TGTGCCAGCAGCCTGAGGACAGGGATTACAGATACGCAGTATTTT
-	TRBV25-1	TRBJ1-4	-	CASSESGRKTNEKLFF	TGTGCCAGCAGTGAATCAGGGCGCAAAACTAATGAAAAACTGTTTTTT
-	TRBV5-6	TRBJ2-5	-	CASSPNPGGGETQYF	TGTGCCAGCAGTCCGAACCCGGGGGGCGGGGAGACCCAGTACTTC
-	TRBV28	TRBJ2-7	-	CASMGGGSSYEQYF	TGTGCCAGCATGGGTGGGGGGAGCTCCTACGAGCAGTACTTC
few	TRBV4-2	TRBJ2-1	-	CASSHEREQFF	TGTGCCAGCAGCCATGAGCGGGAGCAGTTCTTC
-	TRBV7-2	TRBJ2-3	TRBD2	CASSALAGSTDTQYF	TGTGCCAGCAGCGCCCTAGCGGGCAGCACAGATACGCAGTATTTT
once	TRBV11-2	TRBJ2-2	-	CASSLVERDFSTGELFF	TGTGCCAGCAGCTTAGTCGAGAGAGATTTCTCCACCGGGGAGCTGTTTTTT
few	TRBV6-1	TRBJ1-1	-	CASSVTGGDTEAFF	TGTGCCAGCAGTGTAACAGGAGGGGACACTGAAGCTTTCTTT
-	TRBV19	TRBJ1-5	TRBD1	CASSAGTVNTQHF	TGTGCCAGTAGTGCCGGGACAGTTAACACCCAGCATTTT
-	TRBV19	TRBJ1-4	-	CASSILTDNEKLFF	TGTGCCAGTAGTATTTTGACAGACAATGAAAAACTGTTTTTT
-	TRBV28	TRBJ2-7	-	CATSLLEGYEQYF	TGTGCCACTTCCTTGCTCGAGGGCTACGAGCAGTACTTC
-	TRBV2	TRBJ2-7	-	CASRTTYEQYF	TGTGCCAGCAGGACTACTTACGAGCAGTACTTC
-	TRBV7-9	TRBJ2-7	TRBD2	CASSLAAGRSSGTPYEQYF	TGTGCCAGCAGCTTAGCCGCGGGCAGATCCAGCGGGACCCCCTACGAGCAGTACTTC
few	TRBV28	TRBJ2-2	-	CASRIQGGELFF	TGTGCCAGCAGGATCCAGGGTGGGGAGCTGTTTTTT
few	TRBV18	TRBJ1-2	TRBD1	CASSPADRASYGYTF	TGTGCCAGCTCACCAGCCGACAGGGCTAGTTATGGCTACACCTTC
-	TRBV5-5	TRBJ2-7	-	CASRPMGGEQYF	TGTGCCAGCCGGCCTATGGGGGGCGAGCAGTACTTC
few	TRBV7-2	TRBJ2-3	TRBD2	CASSLERTSFTDTQYF	TGTGCCAGCAGCTTAGAGAGGACTAGCTTTACAGATACGCAGTATTTT
few	TRBV12-5	TRBJ2-4	TRBD2	CASGLNLAGPIQAKNIQYF	TGTGCTAGTGGTTTGAACCTAGCGGGTCCAATTCAAGCCAAAAACATTCAGTACTTC
-	TRBV11-3	TRBJ2-3	-	CASSLGGWVGSTDTQYF	TGTGCCAGCAGCTTAGGGGGCTGGGTGGGCTCCACAGATACGCAGTATTTT
-	TRBV5-1	TRBJ2-7	-	CASSLISGRAYEQYF	TGCGCCAGCAGCTTGATTAGCGGTCGGGCCTACGAGCAGTACTTC
-	TRBV7-6	TRBJ2-1	TRBD2	CASSVAFTARPGLAVEQFF	TGTGCCAGCAGCGTAGCCTTTACAGCCAGACCGGGACTAGCCGTTGAGCAGTTCTTC
-	TRBV6-6	TRBJ1-2	-	CASSYSKLANYGYTF	TGTGCCAGCAGTTACTCGAAGTTAGCTAACTATGGCTACACCTTC
-	TRBV5-1	TRBJ2-1	-	CASSRAGAREQFF	TGCGCCAGCAGCCGCGCAGGGGCGAGGGAGCAGTTCTTC
-	TRBV5-1	TRBJ1-2	-	CASSLDGQRSYGYTF	TGCGCCAGCAGCTTGGATGGACAAAGAAGCTATGGCTACACCTTC
few	TRBV15	TRBJ1-1	-	CATSRPISRDTQNTEAFF	TGTGCCACCAGCAGACCTATCTCCCGGGACACCCAGAACACTGAAGCTTTCTTT
-	TRBV10-2	TRBJ2-1	TRBD2	CASSGLGLAGAPIPREQFF	TGCGCCAGCAGTGGGCTTGGGCTAGCGGGAGCACCAATCCCCCGTGAGCAGTTCTTC
-	TRBV6-1	TRBJ1-1	-	CASSEVRGLNTEAFF	TGTGCCAGCAGTGAGGTCAGGGGCTTGAACACTGAAGCTTTCTTT
-	TRBV20-1	TRBJ2-7	TRBD1	CSAADRGQQYF	TGCAGTGCGGCTGACAGGGGGCAACAGTACTTC
-	TRBV5-6	TRBJ1-2	-	CASSLDSNYGYTF	TGTGCCAGCAGCTTGGACAGCAACTATGGCTACACCTTC
-	TRBV2	TRBJ1-5	-	CASSEAPGSPQHF	TGTGCCAGCAGTGAGGCCCCAGGTTCGCCCCAGCATTTT
-	TRBV28	TRBJ2-1	-	CASSLSIGKTPTSEQFF	TGTGCCAGCAGTTTATCAATCGGGAAAACCCCTACTAGTGAGCAGTTCTTC
-	TRBV13	TRBJ2-7	TRBD1	CASSSGTGGFYEQYF	TGTGCCAGCAGCTCTGGGACAGGGGGTTTCTACGAGCAGTACTTC
-	TRBV5-1	TRBJ2-1	TRBD2	CASSSSIGTSGRDEQFF	TGCGCCAGCAGCTCGAGTATAGGGACTAGCGGGAGGGATGAGCAGTTCTTC
-	TRBV2	TRBJ2-5	TRBD1	CASRTDRGGQETQYF	TGTGCCAGCAGGACGGACAGGGGAGGGCAAGAGACCCAGTACTTC
-	TRBV7-2	TRBJ2-1	-	CASRRDEQFF	TGTGCCAGCAGGCGGGATGAGCAGTTCTTC
-	TRBV7-3	TRBJ2-3	-	CASSLTGLDTDTQYF	TGTGCCAGCAGCTTAACGGGGCTAGACACAGATACGCAGTATTTT
once	TRBV19	TRBJ1-1	-	CASSLESQNTEAFF	TGTGCCAGTAGTTTAGAGTCCCAGAACACTGAAGCTTTCTTT
-	TRBV2	TRBJ2-7	TRBD1	CASRGTGGWGEQYF	TGTGCCAGCAGAGGGACAGGGGGATGGGGGGAGCAGTACTTC
-	TRBV10-1	TRBJ1-1	TRBD1	CASKPTWRGRMAFF	TGCGCCAGCAAACCCACATGGAGGGGGCGGATGGCTTTCTTT
-	TRBV5-4	TRBJ2-5	-	CASSLRAGPQETQYF	TGTGCCAGCAGCTTGAGAGCAGGGCCACAAGAGACCCAGTACTTC
-	TRBV19	TRBJ1-4	-	CASREMSDEKLFF	TGTGCCAGTAGGGAGATGTCAGATGAAAAACTGTTTTTT
-	TRBV5-5	TRBJ2-1	-	CASSALQLGGEQFF	TGTGCCAGCAGCGCTTTACAACTAGGCGGAGAGCAGTTCTTC
-	TRBV5-1	TRBJ1-2	TRBD1	CASSLAGGGTIYGYTF	TGCGCCAGCAGCTTGGCAGGGGGCGGTACAATCTATGGCTACACCTTC
-	TRBV9	TRBJ2-5	TRBD2	CASSVGAGLGQETQYF	TGTGCCAGCAGCGTAGGGGCAGGACTAGGCCAAGAGACCCAGTACTTC
-	TRBV7-2	TRBJ2-7	TRBD2	CASSPPLSGIPEQYF	TGTGCCAGCAGCCCCCCTTTAAGCGGGATCCCCGAGCAGTACTTC
-	TRBV10-3	TRBJ2-2	-	CAISGDRDSGELFF	TGTGCCATCAGTGGGGACCGGGACTCCGGGGAGCTGTTTTTT
-	TRBV28	TRBJ2-7	TRBD1	CASSIPPGQGVGEQYF	TGTGCCAGCAGTATACCCCCCGGACAGGGTGTGGGGGAGCAGTACTTC
-	TRBV27	TRBJ1-3	TRBD1	CASSARTGGNTIYF	TGTGCCAGCAGTGCCCGGACAGGCGGAAACACCATATATTTT
-	TRBV11-3	TRBJ2-7	TRBD2	CASSFGGRAAYEQYF	TGTGCCAGCAGCTTTGGCGGGAGGGCCGCCTACGAGCAGTACTTC
-	TRBV6-1	TRBJ2-5	TRBD2	CASSEMGGTDQETQYF	TGTGCCAGCAGTGAAATGGGAGGGACGGACCAAGAGACCCAGTACTTC
-	TRBV29-1	TRBJ2-1	TRBD2	CSVLRLAGSYNEQFF	TGCAGCGTTCTTAGACTAGCGGGCTCCTACAATGAGCAGTTCTTC
few	TRBV7-9	TRBJ2-5	TRBD2	CASSSVAGGQETQYF	TGTGCCAGCAGTTCCGTAGCGGGAGGGCAAGAGACCCAGTACTTC
-	TRBV29-1	TRBJ2-1	TRBD2	CSGHPRTGGSFF	TGCAGCGGCCACCCTCGCACGGGAGGATCGTTCTTC
-	TRBV28	TRBJ2-7	-	CASSRGPSYEQYF	TGTGCCAGCAGCCGAGGCCCCTCCTACGAGCAGTACTTC